Below, one T cell receptor (beta chain) is given with its context. Its specificity is not known. Each and every patient relapsed after autologous stem cell transplantation, and patients got differing brentuximab vedotin exposure. These data belong to a study of PD-1 blockade in classical Hodgkin lymphoma. Points from the study as a whole: Exclusion applied to patients who initiated nivolumab less than 1 year following ASCT. CD4+ TCR diversity, unlike CD8+, climbed significantly by C4D1.

Method: immunoSEQ multiplex PCR; TCRdb's copy keeps in-frame clones and lacks some. Of roughly 61,000 clones in the sample, around 90% were seen once. The CDR3 sequence is 15 residues long. Germline assignment: CDR1 SGHVS and CDR2 FQNEAQ. With 5 bases removed from V and 4 bases from J, the gap between germline ends came to 15 bases. The source was peripheral blood mononuclear cells (PBMCs), collected before the second cycle of nivolumab. The sequence derives from a human donor with classical Hodgkin lymphoma. The V call is TRBV7-8, the J call TRBJ1-3, with TRBD1 as a possible D gene (5 bases). The CDR3 region is CASSRGTVLGNTIYF. The CDR3 coding sequence is TGTGCCAGCAGCCGGGGGACCGTCTTGGGAAACACCATATATTTT.